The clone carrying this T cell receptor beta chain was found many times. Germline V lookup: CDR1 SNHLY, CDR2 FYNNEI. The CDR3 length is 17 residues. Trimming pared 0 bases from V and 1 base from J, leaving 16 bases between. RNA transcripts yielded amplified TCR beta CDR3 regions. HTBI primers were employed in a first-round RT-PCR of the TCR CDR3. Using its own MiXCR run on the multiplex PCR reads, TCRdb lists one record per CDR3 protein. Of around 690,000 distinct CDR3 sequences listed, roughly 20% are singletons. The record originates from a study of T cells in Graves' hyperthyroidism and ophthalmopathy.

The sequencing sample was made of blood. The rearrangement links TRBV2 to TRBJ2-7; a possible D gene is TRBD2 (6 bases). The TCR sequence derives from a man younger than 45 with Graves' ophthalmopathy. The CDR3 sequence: CASSEALRLGDSYEQYF. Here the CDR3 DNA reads TGTGCCAGCAGTGAAGCGCTTCGACTAGGCGATTCCTACGAGCAGTACTTC.